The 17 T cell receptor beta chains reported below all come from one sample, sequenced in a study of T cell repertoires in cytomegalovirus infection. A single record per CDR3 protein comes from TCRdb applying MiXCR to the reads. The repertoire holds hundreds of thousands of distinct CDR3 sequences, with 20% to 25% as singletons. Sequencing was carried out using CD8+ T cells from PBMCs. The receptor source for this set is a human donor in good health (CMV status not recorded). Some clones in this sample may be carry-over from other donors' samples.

The CDR3 sequence is CSVAPVQGLPGELFF. The CDR3 nucleotides read TGCAGCGTTGCCCCGGTACAGGGACTGCCCGGGGAGCTGTTTTTT. The rearrangement links TRBV29-1 to TRBJ2-2; D might be TRBD1 or TRBD2, each matching 6 bases. Germline CDR1 and CDR2: SQVTM and ANQGSEA. V was clipped by 4 bases and J by 6 bases, with 18 bases between them. There are 15 residues in the CDR3.

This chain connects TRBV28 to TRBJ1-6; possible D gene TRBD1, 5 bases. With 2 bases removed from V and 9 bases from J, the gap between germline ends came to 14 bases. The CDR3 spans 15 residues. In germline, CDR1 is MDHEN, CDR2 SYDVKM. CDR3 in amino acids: CASSLIWQGSSPLHF. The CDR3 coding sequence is TGTGCCAGCAGTTTAATATGGCAGGGTAGTTCACCCCTCCACTTT.

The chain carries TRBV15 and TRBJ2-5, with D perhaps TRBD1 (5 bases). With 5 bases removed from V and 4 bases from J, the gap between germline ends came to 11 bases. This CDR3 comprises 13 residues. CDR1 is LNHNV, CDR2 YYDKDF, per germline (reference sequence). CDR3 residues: CATSGSRVETQYF. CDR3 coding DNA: TGTGCCACCAGCGGCAGCAGGGTAGAGACCCAGTACTTC.

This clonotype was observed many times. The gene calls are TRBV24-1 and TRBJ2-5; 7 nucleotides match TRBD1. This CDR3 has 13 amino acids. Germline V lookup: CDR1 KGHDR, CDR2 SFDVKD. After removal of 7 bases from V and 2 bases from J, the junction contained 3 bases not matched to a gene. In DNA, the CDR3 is TGTGCCACCAGCAAGACAGGGCAAGAGACCCAGTACTTC. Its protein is CATSKTGQETQYF.

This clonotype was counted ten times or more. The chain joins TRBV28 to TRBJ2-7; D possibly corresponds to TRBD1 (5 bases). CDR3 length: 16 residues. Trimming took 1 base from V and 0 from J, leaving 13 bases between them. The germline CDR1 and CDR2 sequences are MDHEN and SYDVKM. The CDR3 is CASSLYRRTPSYEQYV. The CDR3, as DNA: TGTGCCAGCAGTTTATATCGCAGGACACCCTCCTACGAGCAGTACGTC.

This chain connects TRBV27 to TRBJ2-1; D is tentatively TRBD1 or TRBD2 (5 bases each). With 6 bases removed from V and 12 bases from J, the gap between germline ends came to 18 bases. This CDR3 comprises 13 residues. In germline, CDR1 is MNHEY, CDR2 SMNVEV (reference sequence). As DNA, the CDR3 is TGTGCCAGCAGGGGGACCCCTTCGGACGGGCAGTTCTTC. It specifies CASRGTPSDGQFF.

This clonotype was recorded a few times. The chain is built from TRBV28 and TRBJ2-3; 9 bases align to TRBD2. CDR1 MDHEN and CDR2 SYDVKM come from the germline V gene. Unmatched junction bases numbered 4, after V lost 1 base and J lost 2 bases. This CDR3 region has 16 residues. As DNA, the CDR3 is TGTGCCAGCAGTTTATTAGTAGCGGGGGACACAGATACGCAGTATTTT. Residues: CASSLLVAGDTDTQYF.

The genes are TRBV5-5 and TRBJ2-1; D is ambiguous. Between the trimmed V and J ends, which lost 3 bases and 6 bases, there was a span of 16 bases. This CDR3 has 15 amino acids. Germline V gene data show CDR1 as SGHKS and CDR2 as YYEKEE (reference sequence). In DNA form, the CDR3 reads TGTGCCAGCAGCTCCTCGGCAGGCGCCGTCAATGAGCAGTTCTTC. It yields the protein CASSSSAGAVNEQFF.

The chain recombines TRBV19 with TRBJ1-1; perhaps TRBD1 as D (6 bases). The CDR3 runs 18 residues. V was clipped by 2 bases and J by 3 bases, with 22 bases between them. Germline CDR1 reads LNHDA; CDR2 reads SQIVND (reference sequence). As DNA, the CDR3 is TGTGCCAGTAGTATAAACCCACAGGGTAGTCCGTTGGACACTGAAGCTTTCTTT. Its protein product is CASSINPQGSPLDTEAFF.

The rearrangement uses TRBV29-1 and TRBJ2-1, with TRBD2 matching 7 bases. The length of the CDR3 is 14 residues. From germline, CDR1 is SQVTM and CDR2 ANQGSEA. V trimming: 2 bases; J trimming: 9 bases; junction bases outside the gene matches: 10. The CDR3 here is CSVETGGPFSEQFF. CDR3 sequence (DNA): TGCAGCGTTGAAACGGGGGGACCATTTAGTGAGCAGTTCTTC.

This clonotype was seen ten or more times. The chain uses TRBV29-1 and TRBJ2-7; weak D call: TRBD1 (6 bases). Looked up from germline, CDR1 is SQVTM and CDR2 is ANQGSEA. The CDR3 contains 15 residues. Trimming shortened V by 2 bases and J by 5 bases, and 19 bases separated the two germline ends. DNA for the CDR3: TGCAGCGTTGAACTGTTGGGGACACCCGATCACGAGCAGTACTTC. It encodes CSVELLGTPDHEQYF.

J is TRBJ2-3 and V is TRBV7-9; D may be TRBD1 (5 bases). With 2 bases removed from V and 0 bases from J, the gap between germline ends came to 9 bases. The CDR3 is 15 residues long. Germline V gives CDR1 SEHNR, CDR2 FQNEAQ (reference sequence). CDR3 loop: CASSLNRKSTDTQYF. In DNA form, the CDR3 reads TGTGCCAGCAGCTTAAACAGGAAAAGCACAGATACGCAGTATTTT.

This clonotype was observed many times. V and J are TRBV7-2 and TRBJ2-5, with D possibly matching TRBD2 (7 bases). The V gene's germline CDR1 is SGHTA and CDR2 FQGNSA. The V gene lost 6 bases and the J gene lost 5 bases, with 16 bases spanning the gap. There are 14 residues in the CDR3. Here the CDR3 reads CASSYGGGGETQYF. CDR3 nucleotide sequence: TGTGCCAGCAGTTATGGGGGGGGCGGTGAGACCCAGTACTTC.

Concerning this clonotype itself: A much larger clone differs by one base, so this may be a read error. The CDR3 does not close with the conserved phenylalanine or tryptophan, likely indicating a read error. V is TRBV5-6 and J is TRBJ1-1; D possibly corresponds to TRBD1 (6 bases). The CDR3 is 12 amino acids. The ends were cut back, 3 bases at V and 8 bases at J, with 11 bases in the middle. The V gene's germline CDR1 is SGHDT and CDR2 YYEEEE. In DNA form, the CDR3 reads TGTGCCAGCAGCTCCGACAGGATGGAAGCTTTCCTT. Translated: CASSSDRMEAFL.

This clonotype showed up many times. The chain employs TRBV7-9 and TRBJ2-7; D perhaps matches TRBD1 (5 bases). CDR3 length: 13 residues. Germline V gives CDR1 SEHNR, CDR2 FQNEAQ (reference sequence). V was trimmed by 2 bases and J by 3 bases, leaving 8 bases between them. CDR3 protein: CASSLLTDYEQYV. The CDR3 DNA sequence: TGTGCCAGCAGCTTACTGACAGACTACGAGCAGTACGTC.

The CDR3, as DNA: TGCAGTGCCCCAGACAGGGGCCATGGAAAACTGTTTTTT. Translating gives CSAPDRGHGKLFF. V gene TRBV20-1 combines with J gene TRBJ1-4, with 8 bases aligning to TRBD1. Per germline, CDR1 DFQATT and CDR2 SNEGSKA (reference sequence). This CDR3 has 13 amino acids. V lost 6 bases and J lost 10; bases outside the gene matches: 10.

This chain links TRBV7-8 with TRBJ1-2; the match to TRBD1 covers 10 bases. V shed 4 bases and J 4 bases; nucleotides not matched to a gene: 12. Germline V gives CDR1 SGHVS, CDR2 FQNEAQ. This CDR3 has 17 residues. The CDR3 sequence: CASSYGGTGEFAYGYTF. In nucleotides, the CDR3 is TGTGCCAGCAGCTACGGCGGGACAGGGGAATTTGCCTATGGCTACACCTTC.